The rows below give T cell receptor beta chains drawn from one sample of a study of T-cell memory formation after mild COVID-19. MiXCR, applied by TCRdb to the 5' RACE reads, yields one record per CDR3 protein. Of approximately 270,000 distinct CDR3 sequences in the sample, 15% to 20% were seen once. The sequenced sample was PBMCs or a T cell subset sorted from them (not recorded which). Receptor source: a man between 18 and 35 years old who had mild COVID-19 (a few samples of this study predate the infection). Cell type and time point are not known. Both conserved end residues are part of each CDR3. Fields, in order: J gene, V gene, clone size, CDR3 length, D gene, CDR3 protein, CDR3 DNA. The D gene is left open where the match is weak. Part of the rows lack a size; the others show once, few, many or a class for expanded clones.

j_gene: TRBJ2-1
v_gene: TRBV7-8
abundance: .
len: 16
d_gene: .
CDR3aa: CASSLGFSGMNNEQFF
CDR3nt: TGTGCCAGCAGCTTAGGTTTTTCAGGGATGAACAATGAGCAGTTCTTC

j_gene: TRBJ2-2
v_gene: TRBV5-1
abundance: few
len: 11
d_gene: .
CDR3aa: CASSLDWELFF
CDR3nt: TGCGCCAGCAGCTTGGACTGGGAGCTGTTTTTT

j_gene: TRBJ1-1
v_gene: TRBV4-1
abundance: .
len: 17
d_gene: TRBD1
CDR3aa: CASSQGSPEGATLGAFF
CDR3nt: TGCGCCAGCAGCCAGGGCTCTCCGGAGGGGGCCACCCTTGGAGCTTTCTTT

j_gene: TRBJ2-3
v_gene: TRBV24-1
abundance: few
len: 14
d_gene: .
CDR3aa: CATSVGAAEDTQYF
CDR3nt: TGTGCCACCAGTGTTGGGGCAGCGGAGGATACGCAGTATTTT

j_gene: TRBJ2-3
v_gene: TRBV6-5
abundance: .
len: 17
d_gene: TRBD2
CDR3aa: CASSYMTSGGPTDTQYF
CDR3nt: TGTGCCAGCAGTTACATGACTAGCGGGGGGCCCACAGATACGCAGTATTTT

j_gene: TRBJ1-2
v_gene: TRBV21-1
abundance: .
len: 18
d_gene: .
CDR3aa: CASSKGAGRGDPYYGYTF
CDR3nt: TGTGCCAGCAGCAAAGGAGCCGGCAGGGGGGACCCTTACTATGGCTACACCTTC

j_gene: TRBJ2-1
v_gene: TRBV29-1
abundance: .
len: 13
d_gene: .
CDR3aa: CSVRSASYNEQFF
CDR3nt: TGCAGCGTTCGCTCCGCTTCCTACAATGAGCAGTTCTTC

j_gene: TRBJ2-1
v_gene: TRBV27
abundance: many
len: 13
d_gene: TRBD2
CDR3aa: CASSLVAGGEQFF
CDR3nt: TGTGCCAGCAGTTTAGTAGCGGGGGGCGAGCAGTTCTTC

j_gene: TRBJ2-5
v_gene: TRBV7-2
abundance: .
len: 14
d_gene: .
CDR3aa: CASSLSAAQETQYF
CDR3nt: TGTGCCAGCAGCTTATCAGCGGCTCAAGAGACCCAGTACTTC

j_gene: TRBJ1-2
v_gene: TRBV3-1
abundance: .
len: 15
d_gene: .
CDR3aa: CASSQDVGFNYGYTF
CDR3nt: TGTGCCAGCAGCCAAGATGTCGGCTTTAACTATGGCTACACCTTC

j_gene: TRBJ2-2
v_gene: TRBV6-5
abundance: few
len: 11
d_gene: .
CDR3aa: CASTEAGELFF
CDR3nt: TGTGCCAGCACCGAGGCCGGGGAGCTGTTTTTT

j_gene: TRBJ2-1
v_gene: TRBV7-2
abundance: few
len: 15
d_gene: TRBD2
CDR3aa: CASSPKTSGALEQFF
CDR3nt: TGTGCCAGCAGCCCGAAAACTAGCGGGGCCCTTGAGCAGTTCTTC

j_gene: TRBJ2-2
v_gene: TRBV7-2
abundance: few
len: 14
d_gene: .
CDR3aa: CASSLVLGTGELFF
CDR3nt: TGTGCCAGCAGCTTAGTTTTGGGAACCGGGGAGCTGTTTTTT

j_gene: TRBJ1-2
v_gene: TRBV29-1
abundance: few
len: 12
d_gene: TRBD1
CDR3aa: CITGDPNYGYTF
CDR3nt: TGCATCACAGGGGACCCAAACTATGGCTACACCTTC

j_gene: TRBJ2-7
v_gene: TRBV27
abundance: .
len: 16
d_gene: TRBD1
CDR3aa: CASSSGPGTASYEQYF
CDR3nt: TGTGCCAGCAGTTCTGGTCCCGGGACAGCCAGCTACGAGCAGTACTTC

j_gene: TRBJ2-2
v_gene: TRBV20-1
abundance: .
len: 13
d_gene: .
CDR3aa: CSASGGYTGELFF
CDR3nt: TGCAGTGCTAGCGGGGGATACACCGGGGAGCTGTTTTTT

j_gene: TRBJ2-7
v_gene: TRBV5-1
abundance: .
len: 16
d_gene: .
CDR3aa: CASSRSDRKYLNEQYF
CDR3nt: TGCGCCAGCAGCAGATCGGACAGAAAGTATTTAAACGAGCAGTACTTC

j_gene: TRBJ2-1
v_gene: TRBV28
abundance: .
len: 14
d_gene: .
CDR3aa: CASRPRTAYNEQFF
CDR3nt: TGTGCCAGCAGACCCAGGACAGCCTACAATGAGCAGTTCTTC

j_gene: TRBJ2-1
v_gene: TRBV4-1
abundance: .
len: 13
d_gene: .
CDR3aa: CASSQALVGEQFF
CDR3nt: TGCGCCAGCAGCCAAGCTTTGGTCGGTGAGCAGTTCTTC

j_gene: TRBJ2-2
v_gene: TRBV9
abundance: .
len: 15
d_gene: .
CDR3aa: CASSGRGRNTGELFF
CDR3nt: TGTGCCAGCAGCGGGCGGGGGCGAAACACCGGGGAGCTGTTTTTT

j_gene: TRBJ1-2
v_gene: TRBV5-1
abundance: few
len: 13
d_gene: TRBD1
CDR3aa: CASGEQGDYGYTF
CDR3nt: TGCGCCAGTGGTGAACAGGGGGACTATGGCTACACCTTC

j_gene: TRBJ1-2
v_gene: TRBV28
abundance: .
len: 12
d_gene: TRBD1
CDR3aa: CAGTDREHGYTF
CDR3nt: TGTGCCGGCACAGACAGGGAGCATGGCTACACCTTC

j_gene: TRBJ1-6
v_gene: TRBV10-3
abundance: .
len: 13
d_gene: .
CDR3aa: CAITVERESPLHF
CDR3nt: TGTGCCATCACCGTAGAAAGGGAATCACCCCTCCACTTT

j_gene: TRBJ1-2
v_gene: TRBV12-3/TRBV12-4
abundance: .
len: 11
d_gene: .
CDR3aa: CASSFYLRAHF
CDR3nt: TGTGCCAGCAGTTTCTATTTACGCGCCCACTTC

j_gene: TRBJ2-1
v_gene: TRBV5-1
abundance: few
len: 14
d_gene: .
CDR3aa: CASSLAGTANEQFF
CDR3nt: TGCGCCAGCAGCTTGGCTGGGACGGCCAATGAGCAGTTCTTC

j_gene: TRBJ1-1
v_gene: TRBV7-2
abundance: .
len: 14
d_gene: TRBD1
CDR3aa: CASGRDRKNTEAFF
CDR3nt: TGTGCCAGCGGACGGGACAGAAAGAACACTGAAGCTTTCTTT

j_gene: TRBJ2-5
v_gene: TRBV5-1
abundance: .
len: 14
d_gene: .
CDR3aa: CASSLGASQETQYF
CDR3nt: TGCGCCAGCAGCTTGGGGGCGAGCCAAGAGACCCAGTACTTC

j_gene: TRBJ1-1
v_gene: TRBV10-3
abundance: few
len: 11
d_gene: .
CDR3aa: CAISGSFAAFF
CDR3nt: TGTGCCATCAGTGGGTCCTTTGCGGCTTTCTTT

j_gene: TRBJ2-5
v_gene: TRBV7-2
abundance: few
len: 15
d_gene: .
CDR3aa: CASSLADRSGETQYF
CDR3nt: TGTGCCAGCAGCTTAGCCGACAGGTCGGGGGAGACCCAGTACTTC

j_gene: TRBJ2-5
v_gene: TRBV20-1
abundance: few
len: 11
d_gene: .
CDR3aa: CSIDGQETQYF
CDR3nt: TGCAGCATAGACGGACAAGAGACCCAGTACTTC

j_gene: TRBJ2-7
v_gene: TRBV29-1
abundance: .
len: 13
d_gene: .
CDR3aa: CSVTSGNIYEQYF
CDR3nt: TGCAGCGTTACATCCGGGAACATCTACGAGCAGTACTTC

j_gene: TRBJ1-5
v_gene: TRBV6-2/TRBV6-3
abundance: .
len: 16
d_gene: .
CDR3aa: CASSRNVGAAAQPQHF
CDR3nt: TGTGCCAGCAGTCGCAATGTGGGGGCCGCGGCTCAGCCCCAGCATTTT

j_gene: TRBJ1-2
v_gene: TRBV23-1
abundance: few
len: 16
d_gene: .
CDR3aa: CASSRVRKRPASGYTF
CDR3nt: TGCGCCAGCAGTCGGGTCAGGAAGAGGCCCGCTTCTGGCTACACCTTC

j_gene: TRBJ2-5
v_gene: TRBV4-2
abundance: many
len: 15
d_gene: .
CDR3aa: CASSQVGVAGETQYF
CDR3nt: TGTGCCAGCAGCCAAGTTGGCGTAGCCGGCGAGACCCAGTACTTC

j_gene: TRBJ2-3
v_gene: TRBV20-1
abundance: many
len: 16
d_gene: TRBD2
CDR3aa: CSAGTSGGAGTDTQYF
CDR3nt: TGCAGTGCTGGGACTAGCGGGGGGGCGGGGACAGATACGCAGTATTTT

j_gene: TRBJ2-5
v_gene: TRBV28
abundance: .
len: 12
d_gene: .
CDR3aa: CASYRAQETQYF
CDR3nt: TGTGCCAGTTACCGGGCACAAGAGACCCAGTACTTC

j_gene: TRBJ1-1
v_gene: TRBV7-2
abundance: .
len: 14
d_gene: TRBD1
CDR3aa: CASSAHRGNTEAFF
CDR3nt: TGTGCCAGCAGCGCCCACAGGGGGAACACTGAAGCTTTCTTT

j_gene: TRBJ2-3
v_gene: TRBV6-5
abundance: .
len: 13
d_gene: .
CDR3aa: CASTSGGTDTQYF
CDR3nt: TGTGCCAGCACTTCGGGGGGCACAGATACGCAGTATTTT

j_gene: TRBJ2-3
v_gene: TRBV29-1
abundance: .
len: 13
d_gene: .
CDR3aa: CSVEARGTDTQYF
CDR3nt: TGCAGCGTTGAGGCCAGGGGCACAGATACGCAGTATTTT